The 13 T cell receptor beta chains below were found in one sample sequenced in a study of T cells in Graves' hyperthyroidism and ophthalmopathy. RNA transcripts served as the template for amplifying TCR beta CDR3 regions. The HTBI primer set served for first-round RT-PCR of the TCR CDR3. Via MiXCR, TCRdb re-called the multiplex PCR reads, giving one row per CDR3 protein. This repertoire shows a few hundred thousand distinct CDR3 sequences, roughly 15% found once; its top ten account for about an eighth. The specimen sequenced was blood. These receptors came from a woman aged 40 to 55 with Graves' hyperthyroidism that later progressed to Graves' ophthalmopathy.

This clonotype was picked up one time. This chain connects TRBV20-1 to TRBJ2-7; D is possibly TRBD1 or TRBD2 (5 bases each). The germline gives CDR1 DFQATT, CDR2 SNEGSKA (reference sequence). Trimming took off 5 bases at V and 5 bases at J, with 16 bases between the two ends. This CDR3 has 13 residues. CDR3 DNA: TGCAGTGCTGTCCGGGCCCAGGGAGACGAGCAGTACTTC. It specifies CSAVRAQGDEQYF.

This clonotype was detected many times. The gene calls are TRBV9 and TRBJ2-5; D gene ambiguous. The CDR3 sequence is 12 residues long. Looked up from germline, CDR1 is SGDLS and CDR2 is YYNGEE. V was trimmed by 3 bases and J by 1 base, leaving 4 bases between them. As DNA, the CDR3 is TGTGCCAGCAGCGCCTCCCAAGAGACCCAGTACTTC. Protein sequence: CASSASQETQYF.

This clonotype has a count of ten or more. This chain connects TRBV15 to TRBJ2-1; D gene uncertain. V was clipped by 1 base and J by 5 bases, with 15 bases between them. Germline loops: CDR1 LNHNV, CDR2 YYDKDF (reference sequence). The CDR3 runs to 16 residues. Here the CDR3 reads CATSRAETPWHNEQFF. The CDR3, as DNA: TGTGCCACCAGCAGAGCCGAGACTCCGTGGCACAATGAGCAGTTCTTC.

This chain links TRBV24-1 with TRBJ2-7, with 10 bases lining up with TRBD2. CDR3 size: 16 residues. V lost 1 base and J lost 4; bases outside the gene matches: 6. Germline CDR1 is KGHDR and CDR2 is SFDVKD. The CDR3 DNA reads TGTGCCACCAGTGATTTATCGGTAGCGGGGGGATACGAGCAGTACTTC. Amino acid sequence: CATSDLSVAGGYEQYF.

This clonotype has ten or more counts. The rearrangement joins TRBV19 to TRBJ1-6, with D tentatively TRBD1 (5 bases). The CDR3 runs 14 residues. V lost 10 bases to trimming and J lost 7 bases, with 17 bases between them. Germline CDR1 LNHDA, CDR2 SQIVND (reference sequence). The CDR3 is CATAGGPGNSPLHF. The CDR3 coding sequence is TGTGCCACCGCCGGGGGACCGGGGAATTCACCCCTCCACTTT.

This clonotype came up many times. The chain joins TRBV3-1 to TRBJ2-4; D uncertain. CDR1 and CDR2 from the germline V gene are LGHDT and YNNKEL (reference sequence). This CDR3 spans 16 amino acids. Trimming shortened V by 2 bases and J by 0 bases, and 11 bases separated the two germline ends. Here the CDR3 reads CASSQRSDLAKNIQYF. The CDR3 DNA is TGTGCCAGCAGCCAACGAAGTGACTTAGCCAAAAACATTCAGTACTTC.

The gene calls are TRBV5-5 and TRBJ1-5; D gene uncertain. CDR1 is SGHKS, CDR2 YYEKEE, per germline (reference sequence). With 0 bases removed from V and 3 bases from J, the gap between germline ends came to 7 bases. The CDR3 is 14 amino acids. Here the CDR3 reads CASSLGDLNQPQHF. CDR3 sequence (DNA): TGTGCCAGCAGCTTGGGCGACCTCAATCAGCCCCAGCATTTT.

There are many counts of this clonotype. The J gene is TRBJ2-7, the V gene TRBV27, with 7 bases identical to TRBD2. From germline, CDR1 is MNHEY and CDR2 SMNVEV (reference sequence). V gave up 6 bases and J gave up 0 bases; unmatched junction bases: 14. The CDR3 spans 17 residues. CDR3 DNA: TGTGCCAGCAGCAGCCGACTAGCCATTTATTTCTCCTACGAGCAGTACTTC. Amino acid sequence: CASSSRLAIYFSYEQYF.

In its sample, this clonotype was seen many times. This chain links TRBV6-1 with TRBJ1-5; possibly TRBD1 for D (6 bases). Germline V gene sequence: CDR1 MNHNS, CDR2 SASEGT. V lost 7 bases and J 0 bases, leaving 13 bases between the germline ends. The CDR3 covers 15 residues. The CDR3 spells CASTGGQYSNQPQHF. CDR3 coding DNA: TGTGCCAGCACTGGAGGACAGTATAGCAATCAGCCCCAGCATTTT.

The V gene is TRBV5-4, the J gene TRBJ1-1; D ambiguous. CDR1 is SGHNT and CDR2 is YYREEE in the germline V gene (reference sequence). The ends were cut back, 4 bases at V and 6 bases at J, with 13 bases in the middle. This CDR3 has 13 residues. The CDR3 nucleotides read TGTGCCAGCAGCCTGGAGGATCTAGCTGAAGCTTTCTTT. Protein product: CASSLEDLAEAFF.

Points on this clonotype: This is likely a read error, given that the CDR3 carries no conserved phenylalanine or tryptophan at its end. The chain has TRBV30 and TRBJ1-2, with a weak D call TRBD1 (6 bases). CDR3 length: 11 residues. V was clipped by 0 bases and J by 8 bases, with 7 bases between them. Germline V lookup: CDR1 GTSNPN, CDR2 SVGIG (reference sequence). The CDR3 reads CAWSVQGGYTL. The CDR3 coding sequence is TGTGCCTGGAGTGTACAGGGCGGCTACACCCTC.

This clonotype was detected ten times or more. The chain joins TRBV5-6 to TRBJ1-4; no reliable D call. The ends were cut back, 0 bases at V and 5 bases at J, with 11 bases in the middle. The CDR3 length is 15 residues. Germline V lookup: CDR1 SGHDT, CDR2 YYEEEE. The CDR3 coding sequence is TGTGCCAGCAGCTTGGCTCAGGAGGGAAATGAAAAACTGTTTTTT. It is translated as CASSLAQEGNEKLFF.

This clonotype was observed a few times. The gene calls are TRBV10-2 and TRBJ1-5, with D perhaps matching TRBD1 (6 bases). The CDR3 contains 16 residues. Deletions cut 3 bases from V and 9 bases from J, with 21 bases between. CDR1 WSHSY and CDR2 SAAADI come from the germline V gene. The CDR3 coding sequence is TGCGCCAGCAGTGAAACAGGGAACGGCCGCGGAGTGCCCCAGCATTTT. This translates into CASSETGNGRGVPQHF.